This TCR beta chain comes out of a study of technical replicates of blood from several donors. Sequencing was performed with immunoSEQ multiplex PCR; in TCRdb, only in-frame clones are kept and a portion is missing. The sample includes 91,000 or so clones, 95% seen only once; the top ten take 0.2% to 0.25%. Trimming took 2 bases from V and 4 from J; bases not matched to a gene: 7. Germline values: CDR1 SGHTA, CDR2 FQGNSA. This CDR3 has 15 amino acids. The chain carries TRBV7-2 and TRBJ1-2, with 7 bases lining up with TRBD1. This receptor was taken from a human donor in good health. Sequenced: T cells isolated from PBMCs. The chain's CDR3 is CASSLFTGVSYGYTF. As DNA, the CDR3 is TGTGCCAGCAGCTTATTTACAGGGGTGTCCTATGGCTACACCTTC.